The 9 T cell receptor beta chains presented below share a single source sample, sequenced in a study of T cell responses to AZD1222 COVID-19 vaccine. TCRdb's table, derived via immunoSEQ multiplex PCR, lists solely in-frame clones and lacks some. The data hold approximately 170,000 clones, with approximately 95% observed a single time. Sequencing was performed on peripheral blood, taken on day 0 of AZD1222 vaccination. These receptors were collected from an adult in good health.

This clone was recorded once. The chain carries TRBV18 and TRBJ1-6; TRBD1 aligns across 9 bases. Germline loops: CDR1 KGHSH, CDR2 LQKENI. The V gene end was trimmed by 4 bases and the J gene end by 9 bases; junction bases not matched to a gene: 10. The CDR3 has 16 amino acids. CDR3 sequence reads: CASSLGMTGGFSPLHF. The CDR3 DNA reads as TGTGCCAGCTCACTAGGAATGACAGGGGGATTTTCACCCCTCCACTTT.

The chain recombines TRBV5-1 with TRBJ1-1; TRBD1 agrees at 12 bases. This CDR3 is 19 amino acids long. The V and J ends lost 1 base and 1 base, in that order; junction bases with no gene match: 11. Germline CDR1 and CDR2: SGHRS and YFSETQ. This chain's CDR3 is CASSLSSFRDRGRNTEAFF. Here the CDR3 DNA reads TGCGCCAGCAGCTTGAGTTCTTTTCGGGACAGGGGGCGGAACACTGAAGCTTTCTTT.

The rearrangement uses TRBV7-6 and TRBJ2-7, with D uncertain. V lost 2 bases and J lost 1, with 12 bases in between. Germline-derived CDR1 and CDR2 are SGHVS and FNYEAQ. CDR3 length equals 15 residues. The CDR3 DNA follows: TGTGCCAGCAGCTTATCCCGGACGAGATCCTACGAGCAGTACTTC. Protein product: CASSLSRTRSYEQYF.

The CDR3 DNA is TGTGCCAGCAGTGAAAGGGACCCATACACCCCCCTCCACTTT. Translating gives CASSERDPYTPLHF. The V gene is TRBV2, the J gene TRBJ1-6; D is perhaps TRBD1 (5 bases). The germline CDR1 and CDR2 sequences are SNHLY and FYNNEI. V was trimmed by 2 bases and J by 13 bases, leaving 15 bases between them. This CDR3 contains 14 residues.

This rearrangement joins TRBV21-1 to TRBJ2-3; TRBD1, the table's D call, lacks a check against the DNA. TRBV21-1 is given as a pseudogene. The CDR3 is 16 residues long. The CDR3 loop reads CASSNRRGGLTDTQYF. The CDR3 coding sequence is TGTGCCAGCAGCAATCGACGAGGGGGCCTGACAGATACGCAGTATTTT.

The chain has TRBV19 and TRBJ2-1; D is unclear. In germline, CDR1 is LNHDA, CDR2 SQIVND (reference sequence). The CDR3 contains 14 residues. Trimming removed 4 bases at V and 10 bases at J, with 17 bases between. The DNA of the CDR3 is TGTGCCAGTAGTACTCCCCCTAAAGTCTGGGAGCAGTTCTTC. It is translated as CASSTPPKVWEQFF.

This chain connects TRBV10-3 to TRBJ2-5; D is unresolved. The germline V gene has CDR1 ENHRY and CDR2 SYGVKD. This CDR3 is built from 12 residues. Trimming removed 4 bases at V and 2 bases at J, with 5 bases between. The CDR3 here is CAISVRQETQYF. The CDR3, as DNA: TGTGCCATCAGTGTCCGACAAGAGACCCAGTACTTC.

The rearrangement joins TRBV27 to TRBJ2-5, with a tentative D call TRBD2 (5 bases). The germline gives CDR1 MNHEY, CDR2 SMNVEV (reference sequence). This CDR3 is 14 amino acids long. Trimming shortened V by 3 bases and J by 4 bases, and 12 bases separated the two germline ends. The CDR3 DNA sequence: TGTGCCAGCAGTTTTTTCGGGGTTGGAGAGACCCAGTACTTC. Protein: CASSFFGVGETQYF.

The chain combines TRBV5-5 with TRBJ2-1; perhaps TRBD2 as D (5 bases). In germline, CDR1 is SGHKS, CDR2 YYEKEE (reference sequence). The CDR3 runs 15 residues. V was shortened by 4 bases and J by 0 bases, with 11 bases between the two germline ends. CDR3 sequence reads: CASSPLASSYNEQFF. The CDR3 DNA reads as TGTGCCAGCAGCCCCCTAGCTTCCTCCTACAATGAGCAGTTCTTC.